Listed here is a single T cell receptor beta chain. The antigen is not known. This sequence may be a read error, since a much larger clone differs from it by one base. The data belong to a study of response to subunit inactivated influenza vaccine. Per germline, CDR1 MDHEN and CDR2 SYDVKM. This CDR3 is built from 15 residues. TCRdb called the RT-PCR reads again in MiXCR, with one record for every CDR3 protein. The sample records 550,000 to 650,000 distinct CDR3 sequences, 12% being singletons. Whole-study results and caveats: After each seasonal influenza vaccination, few new T cells are recruited, the authors suggested.

The sample here was PBMCs from blood, taken on the day of vaccination. The receptor was isolated from a man in his fifties or sixties who received an inactivated influenza vaccine. The rearrangement links TRBV28 to TRBJ2-3; the match to TRBD2 covers 7 bases. The CDR3 region has the DNA TGTGTCAGCAGTCTGTATAGCGGGAGCACAGATACGCAGTATTTT. It encodes CVSSLYSGSTDTQYF.